These T cell receptor beta chains were read from a single sample in a study of CD8 T cells in ankylosing spondylitis. From the 5' RACE reads, TCRdb called clonotypes with MiXCR, one entry per CDR3 protein. The data hold about 30,000 distinct CDR3 sequences, with 5.3% observed a single time. Sequenced material: blood, either unsorted or a sorted T cell fraction (not recorded which). The source of these receptors is a female donor with ankylosing spondylitis or in good health (not recorded which). Each CDR3 is given with its conserved first and last residue. The D gene is left open where the match is weak. Clone sizes are given selectively: once, few, many, or a class where the clone is expanded.

TRBJ2-2 | many | TRBD1 | TRBV9 | TGTGCCAGCAGCCCCCCCGACAGGGGCCGGGAGCTGTTTTTT | CASSPPDRGRELFF
TRBJ2-2 | many | NA | TRBV9 | TGTGCCAGCAGCCATGGACCGGGGGACACCGGGGAGCTGTTTTTT | CASSHGPGDTGELFF
TRBJ2-2 | many | TRBD2 | TRBV9 | TGTGCCAGCAGTTCCCCGTTAGCGGGAGTGGAAAGGACCGGGGAGCTGTTTTTT | CASSSPLAGVERTGELFF
TRBJ2-1 | many | TRBD2 | TRBV9 | TGTGCCAGCAGCGATAGCGGGAAGGGCGATGAGCAGTTCTTC | CASSDSGKGDEQFF
TRBJ2-1 | few | TRBD1 | TRBV9 | TGTGCCAGCAGCGAGAGGGACAGGACTCATGAGCAGTTCTTC | CASSERDRTHEQFF
TRBJ2-7 | many | NA | TRBV9 | TGTGCCAGCAGCCCATTGGGGGGTACCGAGCAGTACTTC | CASSPLGGTEQYF
TRBJ2-3 | many | NA | TRBV9 | TGTGCCAGCAGCCGGGGCCCCCCGGATACGCAGTATTTT | CASSRGPPDTQYF
TRBJ2-2 | many | TRBD1 | TRBV9 | TGTGCCAGCAGCTCAGACAGGGTTAACGGGGAGCTGTTTTTT | CASSSDRVNGELFF
TRBJ2-3 | NA | NA | TRBV9 | TGTGCCAGCAGCGCCCAGAGACAGCGTTGGGGCACAGATACGCAGTATTTT | CASSAQRQRWGTDTQYF
TRBJ2-3 | many | NA | TRBV9 | TGTGCCAGCAGCGTAGTCGAAGATACGCAGTATTTT | CASSVVEDTQYF
TRBJ2-6 | few | NA | TRBV9 | TGTGCCAGCAGCGAGGGGTCCGGTTTCTCTGGGGCCAACGTCCTGACTTTC | CASSEGSGFSGANVLTF
TRBJ1-2 | NA | NA | TRBV9 | TGTGCCAGTAGCGTAGAAGGAGAGTTATATGGCTACACCTTC | CASSVEGELYGYTF
TRBJ1-5 | few | NA | TRBV9 | TGTGCCAGCAGCGCCGGACATCATCCCAATCAGCCCCAGCATTTT | CASSAGHHPNQPQHF
TRBJ2-2 | many | TRBD1 | TRBV9 | TGTGCCAGCAGCCCCGGGACAGGGGACACCGGGGAGCTGTTTTTT | CASSPGTGDTGELFF
TRBJ2-1 | many | TRBD2 | TRBV9 | TGTGCCAGCAGCGCCCAAGCGGGACTAGCGGGAGGGGGGCAGTTCTTC | CASSAQAGLAGGGQFF
TRBJ2-4 | NA | NA | TRBV9 | TGTGCCAGCAGCGAGGGTAGCGAGAACATTCAGTACTTC | CASSEGSENIQYF
TRBJ2-2 | few | TRBD1 | TRBV9 | TGTGCCAGCAGCGCGAAGGACAGGGGGGTTACCGGGGAGCTGTTTTTT | CASSAKDRGVTGELFF
TRBJ2-3 | NA | NA | TRBV9 | TGTGCCAGCAGCAGGTACCCTACGGATACGCAGTATTTT | CASSRYPTDTQYF